What follows are 24 T cell receptor beta chains derived from one specimen sequenced in a study of T cells after yellow fever vaccination. TCRdb redid the calling of the 5' RACE reads with MiXCR, one entry per CDR3 protein. The data show around 310,000 distinct CDR3 sequences, roughly 3.5% seen once. Specimen: PBMCs, collected on the day of the yellow fever booster vaccination. The receptors come from a man younger than 35 who received the YFV17D yellow fever vaccine.

This clonotype was seen repeatedly, ten times or more. The chain couples TRBV10-1 to TRBJ2-3, with 7 bases identical to TRBD2. J lost 3 bases, V lost 2 bases, and 2 bases had no gene match. This CDR3 has 14 residues. From germline, CDR1 is WNHNN and CDR2 SYGVQD (reference sequence). CDR3 sequence (DNA): TGCGCCAGCAGTGAGGGGACTACGACAGATACGCAGTATTTT. As protein: CASSEGTTTDTQYF.

This clonotype was detected ten times or more. The rearrangement joins TRBV10-3 to TRBJ2-3, with 10 positions matching TRBD2. The J segment lost 4 bases and the V segment lost 3 bases, leaving 1 base of the junction unmatched. CDR1 is ENHRY and CDR2 is SYGVKD in the germline V gene. This CDR3 spans 14 amino acids. CDR3 loop: CAISDLAGADTQYF. In DNA form, the CDR3 reads TGTGCCATCAGTGACCTAGCGGGGGCAGATACGCAGTATTTT.

In this sample, this clonotype turned up many times. The genes are TRBV7-2 and TRBJ1-1, with D maybe TRBD1 (5 bases). Trimming took off 4 bases at V and 4 bases at J, with 19 bases between the two ends. This CDR3 is built from 16 residues. Germline CDR1 SGHTA, CDR2 FQGNSA. In DNA, the CDR3 is TGTGCCAGCAGCTATGACGGACGGGGGAGCGGCACTGAAGCTTTCTTT. Protein product: CASSYDGRGSGTEAFF.

The table lists this clonotype with many counts. The J gene is TRBJ2-5, the V gene TRBV5-5; D gene ambiguous. Germline CDR1 SGHKS, CDR2 YYEKEE (reference sequence). The ends were cut back, 2 bases at V and 5 bases at J, with 13 bases in the middle. The CDR3 spans 14 residues. In DNA, the CDR3 is TGTGCCAGCAGCTTTTCACTCGCCGAGGAGACCCAGTACTTC. It translates to CASSFSLAEETQYF. The full variable domain, completed using reference TRBV5-5 and TRBJ2-5, is DAGVTQSPTHLIKTRGQQVTLRCSPISGHKSVSWYQQVLGQGPQFIFQYYEKEERGRGNFPDRFSARQFPNYSSELNVNALLLGDSALYLCASSFSLAEETQYFGPGTRLLVL.

There are a few counts of this clonotype. The chain uses TRBV3-1 and TRBJ1-2, with unresolved D. The CDR3 contains 16 residues. The germline V gene has CDR1 LGHDT and CDR2 YNNKEL (reference sequence). Trimming took 0 bases from V and 4 from J, leaving 15 bases between them. The CDR3 protein is CASSQEWSENTYGYTF. The CDR3 nucleotides are TGTGCCAGCAGCCAAGAGTGGTCAGAAAATACCTATGGCTACACCTTC.

This clonotype was found many times. The chain is built from TRBV12-3 or TRBV12-4 and TRBJ2-1; D is unresolved. This CDR3 is 13 amino acids long. Deletions cut 2 bases from V and 7 bases from J, with 9 bases between. CDR3 DNA: TGTGCCAGCAGTTTAAGCTCTGTTAATGAGCAGTTCTTC. Protein product: CASSLSSVNEQFF.

This clonotype was seen many times. The rearrangement uses TRBV24-1 and TRBJ1-1, with 8 bases fitting TRBD1. The CDR3 loop spans 17 amino acids. CDR1 and CDR2 (germline): KGHDR, SFDVKD. With V trimmed by 7 bases and J by 2 bases, 14 bases remained unmatched. The CDR3 spells CATSRSPNRGSNTEAFF. The CDR3 DNA follows: TGTGCCACCAGCCGATCTCCCAACAGGGGGTCAAACACTGAAGCTTTCTTT.

This clonotype came up a few times. V is TRBV27 and J is TRBJ1-2; 8 nucleotides align to TRBD1. Germline V gives CDR1 MNHEY, CDR2 SMNVEV (reference sequence). This CDR3 contains 14 residues. Trimming removed 3 bases from V and 3 bases from J; junction bases left unmatched: 3. CDR3 in amino acids: CASSLTGADYGYTF. The DNA for the CDR3 is TGTGCCAGCAGTTTGACAGGGGCGGACTATGGCTACACCTTC.

In its sample, this clonotype was seen a few times. The chain is built from TRBV7-3 and TRBJ1-4, with D perhaps matching TRBD1 (5 bases). V was pared by 0 bases and J by 3 bases, with 8 bases between. The CDR3 totals 15 residues. The V gene's germline CDR1 is SGHTA and CDR2 FQGTGA. DNA for the CDR3: TGTGCCAGCAGCTTAACGGGGCAGCCTAATGAAAAACTGTTTTTT. It is translated as CASSLTGQPNEKLFF.

This clonotype was detected ten times or more. This sequence joins TRBV27 and TRBJ1-4; no firm D call. V was cut by 3 bases and J by 5 bases, with 10 bases left in between. This CDR3 is 14 amino acids long. CDR1 and CDR2 from the germline V gene are MNHEY and SMNVEV (reference sequence). CDR3 sequence: CASSFRAYNEKLFF. CDR3 nucleotide sequence: TGTGCCAGCAGTTTTCGTGCTTACAATGAAAAACTGTTTTTT.

This chain links TRBV9 with TRBJ1-2; a weak D match, TRBD1 (6 bases). Germline V gene lookup returns CDR1 SGDLS and CDR2 YYNGEE. Trimming took 0 bases from V and 6 from J, leaving 9 bases between them. CDR3 length: 13 residues. This CDR3 is CASSVGGAHGYTF. The CDR3 coding sequence is TGTGCCAGCAGCGTAGGGGGGGCTCATGGCTACACCTTC.

At least ten counts were recorded for this clonotype. The chain has TRBV4-1 and TRBJ2-5; D gene ambiguous. The germline V and J ends were trimmed by 1 base and 7 bases, with 13 bases remaining between them. The CDR3 consists of 14 residues. In germline, CDR1 is MGHRA, CDR2 YSYEKL. DNA of the CDR3: TGCGCCAGCAGCCAAGGCACATCCGTTGGGACCCAGTACTTC. This translates into CASSQGTSVGTQYF.

The rearrangement links TRBV15 to TRBJ2-7; 7 nucleotides align to TRBD1. V dropped 0 bases and J dropped 2; count of bases not matched to a gene: 7. Germline loops: CDR1 LNHNV, CDR2 YYDKDF (reference sequence). The length of the CDR3 is 16 residues. CDR3 sequence: CATSRDFGQVAYEQYF. CDR3 nucleotide sequence: TGTGCCACCAGCAGAGATTTCGGACAGGTGGCCTACGAGCAGTACTTC.

The chain carries TRBV30 and TRBJ2-3; TRBD2 aligns across 9 bases. The junction had 3 bases not matched to a gene; V was cut back by 3 bases and J by 2 bases. CDR3 size: 14 residues. CDR1 is GTSNPN, CDR2 SVGIG, per germline (reference sequence). The CDR3 DNA follows: TGTGCCTGGAGGCCTAGCGGGGTCACAGATACGCAGTATTTT. This sequence encodes CAWRPSGVTDTQYF.

This clonotype appeared a few times. The DNA of the CDR3 is TGTGCCAGCAGCATCAACAGGGCTGGCTACACCTTC. This codes for CASSINRAGYTF. The chain couples TRBV12-3 or TRBV12-4 to TRBJ1-2, with TRBD1 as a possible D gene (6 bases). CDR3 length: 12 amino acids. Trimming stripped 6 bases from V and 7 bases from J, with 12 bases between.

Many counts were recorded for this clonotype. The J gene is TRBJ1-1, the V gene TRBV7-2, with 8 bases lining up with TRBD1. The V gene's germline CDR1 is SGHTA and CDR2 FQGNSA. The CDR3 has 15 amino acids. J gave up 6 bases and V 1 base, and 7 bases lay outside the gene matches. The CDR3 sequence is CASSLEYHRGAEAFF. The CDR3 DNA is TGTGCCAGCAGCTTAGAGTATCACAGGGGGGCTGAAGCTTTCTTT.

V gene TRBV5-1 combines with J gene TRBJ2-1; 7 nucleotides align to TRBD1. The germline V gene has CDR1 SGHRS and CDR2 YFSETQ. The length of the CDR3 is 16 residues. V gave up 1 base and J gave up 1 base; unmatched junction bases: 5. CDR3 loop: CASSLYRGSSYNEQFF. DNA of the CDR3: TGCGCCAGCAGCTTGTACAGGGGAAGTTCCTACAATGAGCAGTTCTTC.

This clonotype was seen a few times. The chain is built from TRBV14 and TRBJ2-7; 9 bases fit TRBD1. V lost 5 bases, J lost 2 bases, and 7 bases stayed unmatched. Germline V gene data show CDR1 as SGHDN and CDR2 as FVKESK. The CDR3 is 15 residues long. This chain's CDR3 is CASSGAGTGPYEQYF. DNA of the CDR3: TGTGCCAGCAGCGGTGCCGGGACAGGGCCCTACGAGCAGTACTTC. Looking up the rest from reference TRBV14 and TRBJ2-7 gives the full variable domain: EAGVTQFPSHSVIEKGQTVTLRCDPISGHDNLYWYRRVMGKEIKFLLHFVKESKQDESGMPNNRFLAERTGGTYSTLKVQPAELEDSGVYFCASSGAGTGPYEQYFGPGTRLTVT.

V gene TRBV4-2 combines with J gene TRBJ1-6; no definite D call. Trimming took off 1 base at V and 6 bases at J, with 10 bases between the two ends. This CDR3 spans 15 amino acids. Germline V gives CDR1 LGHNA, CDR2 YNFKEQ. The DNA of the CDR3 is TGTGCCAGCAGCCAAGTGCTGGCCGTTAATTCACCCCTCCACTTT. Protein: CASSQVLAVNSPLHF.

This clonotype was detected many times. The genes are TRBV5-6 and TRBJ2-5; D is possibly TRBD2 (5 bases). The V and J ends lost 2 bases and 1 base respectively, with 12 bases between them. The CDR3 consists of 15 residues. The germline V gene encodes CDR1 SGHDT and CDR2 YYEEEE. CDR3 DNA: TGTGCCAGCAGCTTCCGGGAACAGATCCAAGAGACCCAGTACTTC. Translating gives CASSFREQIQETQYF. Drawing the rest from reference TRBV5-6 and TRBJ2-5, the complete variable domain is DAGVTQSPTHLIKTRGQQVTLRCSPKSGHDTVSWYQQALGQGPQFIFQYYEEEERQRGNFPDRFSGHQFPNYSSELNVNALLLGDSALYLCASSFREQIQETQYFGPGTRLLVL.

This clonotype was recorded at least ten times. The V call is TRBV20-1, the J call TRBJ1-2; D is uncertain. Germline V CDR1 and CDR2: DFQATT, SNEGSKA (reference sequence). Between the trimmed V and J ends, which lost 0 bases and 5 bases, there was a span of 10 bases. This CDR3 is built from 13 residues. The CDR3 loop reads CSARDPAGYGYTF. The CDR3 DNA reads TGCAGTGCTAGAGATCCCGCCGGTTATGGCTACACCTTC.

This clonotype was picked up a small number of times. The chain is built from TRBV5-4 and TRBJ2-7; D gene uncertain. CDR1 is SGHNT and CDR2 is YYREEE in the germline V gene (reference sequence). CDR3 size: 15 residues. V shed 0 bases and J shed 3 bases, with 13 bases lying between them. CDR3 DNA: TGTGCCAGCAGCTTGGCCGCAGGCGGCCGCTACGAGCAGTACTTC. It translates to CASSLAAGGRYEQYF.

The gene calls are TRBV5-4 and TRBJ2-7; possible D gene TRBD1, 6 bases. The CDR3 extends over 14 amino acids. Germline V CDR1 and CDR2: SGHNT, YYREEE (reference sequence). Trimming removed 5 bases from V and 7 bases from J, with 19 bases in between. CDR3 amino acids: CASSEGRGYGEQYV. The DNA for the CDR3 is TGTGCCAGCAGTGAGGGTAGGGGGTACGGAGAGCAGTACGTC.

This clonotype showed up many times. This chain links TRBV11-2 with TRBJ1-2, with D possibly TRBD1 on 6 matching bases. The CDR3 consists of 14 residues. Looked up from germline, CDR1 is SGHAT and CDR2 is FQNNGV. V lost 5 bases and J 7 bases, leaving 17 bases between the germline ends. The CDR3 DNA follows: TGTGCCAGCAGCCTCGCCCAGGGGAGGTTTGGCTACACCTTC. Translated: CASSLAQGRFGYTF. Full variable domain (rest looked up from reference TRBV11-2 and TRBJ1-2): EAGVAQSPRYKIIEKRQSVAFWCNPISGHATLYWYQQILGQGPKLLIQFQNNGVVDDSQLPKDRFSAERLKGVDSTLKIQPAKLEDSAVYLCASSLAQGRFGYTFGSGTRLTVV.